This TCR beta chain appears in the sequencing data of a study of CD8+CD57+ T cells in acquired aplastic anemia. Across the study: The average for DNA from sorted CD4+ and CD8+ cells was 3 to 4 ug.

The V gene's germline CDR1 is SGHTA and CDR2 FQGTGA. This CDR3 is built from 14 residues. Overall study results and limits: With respect to CD8+ Simpson's diversity, patients and controls did not differ significantly.

The template for TCR beta VDJ and CDR3 sequence profiling was genomic DNA. TCRdb reprocessed the reads via MiXCR and lists one record per CDR3 protein. The sample carries approximately 250,000 distinct CDR3 sequences, around 82% recorded once. Whoever was chosen for sequencing had shown CD8+CD57+ cell expansion by flow cytometry. On this clonotype itself: Antigen: not known. A read error may account for a junction end that differs from germline.

Sample: sorted CD4+, CD8+, or CD8+CD57+ T cells (not recorded which) from PBMCs. This receptor was taken from a human donor with aplastic anemia. The chain recombines TRBV7-3 with TRBJ2-5; no definite D call. For the CDR3, the DNA is TGTGCCACCAGCAGAGCGTCAGACCAAGAGAGCAAGCAGTTC. Protein: CATSRASDQESKQF.